These T cell receptor beta chains were read from a single sample in a study of cytomegalovirus exposure and HLA in healthy donors. Here immunoSEQ multiplex PCR was the method, and the copy in TCRdb shows in-frame clones only, minus some. The sample includes about 160,000 clones, roughly nine tenths seen only once; the top ten take 4.5% to 7%. The sequenced sample was PBMCs. The origin of the receptors is a woman aged 30 to 39 in good health and CMV-seronegative. The conserved cysteine and the conserved F or W are not part of the CDR3 here. D genes are given only for firm matches.

D: .; V: TRBV14; CDR3: ASSPSQRDRSYEQY
D: .; V: TRBV11-2; CDR3: ASSLGLMNTEAF
D: .; V: TRBV10-1; CDR3: ASSVAGESGNQPQH
D: .; V: TRBV18; CDR3: ASSLKAALTYEQY
D: .; V: TRBV10-1; CDR3: ASSESNTDTQY
D: .; V: TRBV5-1; CDR3: ASSTTGGSYEQY
D: .; V: TRBV18; CDR3: ASSPGQGLYQETQY
D: .; V: TRBV6-1; CDR3: ASRTGPNYGYT
D: .; V: TRBV11-2; CDR3: ASSPAGQQGEKLF
D: .; V: TRBV7-6; CDR3: ASSLGLANEKLF
D: .; V: TRBV18; CDR3: ASSPPVQTNTGELF
D: .; V: TRBV19; CDR3: ASTTRRGGWNQPQH
D: TRBD2; V: TRBV27; CDR3: ASSLSLAGAGLY
D: .; V: TRBV5-1; CDR3: ASSPFGGVNEQF
D: TRBD2; V: TRBV4-1; CDR3: ASSPPPGLARGDTQY
D: .; V: TRBV29-1; CDR3: SVGQAAHYGYT
D: .; V: TRBV5-1; CDR3: ASSLAFGTSDTQY
D: .; V: TRBV5-1; CDR3: ASSTGQTTEAF
D: TRBD1; V: TRBV27; CDR3: ASSPLQGVRYTEAF
D: .; V: TRBV7-8; CDR3: ASSMTGLQGTEAF
D: TRBD1; V: TRBV27; CDR3: ASSLGTGSYEQY
D: .; V: TRBV7-6; CDR3: ASSPIMVVGDGHT
D: .; V: TRBV4-2; CDR3: ASSQEGGEKLF
D: .; V: TRBV11-2; CDR3: ASSTHVPTDTQY
D: .; V: TRBV5-1; CDR3: ASSLARAGDGYT
D: .; V: TRBV15; CDR3: ATSTGLYGYT
D: .; V: TRBV19; CDR3: ASSSGTGPYEQY
D: .; V: TRBV5-1; CDR3: ASSLEGSTYEQY
D: .; V: TRBV5-4; CDR3: ASSLDEAVNTEAF
D: .; V: TRBV6-5; CDR3: ASSYGTRGEKLF
D: .; V: TRBV4-1; CDR3: ASSQDLRGSSYEQY
D: TRBD1; V: TRBV9; CDR3: ASSVVGRGSTDTQY
D: .; V: TRBV28; CDR3: ASSLRGLNEKLF
D: .; V: TRBV2; CDR3: ASRDLISPLH
D: TRBD1; V: TRBV10-3; CDR3: AISSGTGVVGANVLT
D: .; V: TRBV2; CDR3: ASSVGTGNTIY
D: .; V: TRBV27; CDR3: ASSLGRSNQPQH
D: TRBD2; V: TRBV5-4; CDR3: ASSIRGREGQEQF
D: TRBD2; V: TRBV4-1; CDR3: ASSQELAGGPNTGELF
D: TRBD2; V: TRBV7-9; CDR3: ASSLGSLAGVYNEQF
D: TRBD2; V: TRBV4-2; CDR3: ASSQDLERGRITQY
D: TRBD2; V: TRBV9; CDR3: ASSVVGGVAGGYNEQF
D: .; V: TRBV10-3; CDR3: AIYRDGNNEQF
D: TRBD2; V: TRBV10-3; CDR3: ATRIGTSVNEQF
D: TRBD1; V: TRBV5-8; CDR3: ASSLGQGGGYT
D: .; V: TRBV12-1; CDR3: ASSSTDRGATSNQPQH
D: .; V: TRBV4-2; CDR3: ASSQDPAIPVPGHPPQETQY
D: .; V: TRBV6-6; CDR3: ASSWGGDEQY
D: TRBD1; V: TRBV28; CDR3: ASSPIADRGPLVYGYT
D: .; V: TRBV20-1; CDR3: SATEETQY
D: TRBD2; V: TRBV28; CDR3: ASSLSGGTYEQY
D: TRBD2; V: TRBV7-2; CDR3: ASSLAGTSGGPSSYNEQF
D: TRBD1; V: TRBV2; CDR3: ASSPSQGAIRGMNTEAF
D: TRBD2; V: TRBV27; CDR3: ASSYLPSLAGGTDTQY
D: TRBD2; V: TRBV9; CDR3: ASSVGAGGPVRTDTQY
D: .; V: TRBV5-1; CDR3: ASSLDTKNTEAF
D: .; V: TRBV4-2; CDR3: ASSQFLARDVRHYGYT
D: .; V: TRBV5-1; CDR3: ASSLAGQGWTEAF
D: .; V: TRBV5-5; CDR3: ASSFFHSGAYAYEQY